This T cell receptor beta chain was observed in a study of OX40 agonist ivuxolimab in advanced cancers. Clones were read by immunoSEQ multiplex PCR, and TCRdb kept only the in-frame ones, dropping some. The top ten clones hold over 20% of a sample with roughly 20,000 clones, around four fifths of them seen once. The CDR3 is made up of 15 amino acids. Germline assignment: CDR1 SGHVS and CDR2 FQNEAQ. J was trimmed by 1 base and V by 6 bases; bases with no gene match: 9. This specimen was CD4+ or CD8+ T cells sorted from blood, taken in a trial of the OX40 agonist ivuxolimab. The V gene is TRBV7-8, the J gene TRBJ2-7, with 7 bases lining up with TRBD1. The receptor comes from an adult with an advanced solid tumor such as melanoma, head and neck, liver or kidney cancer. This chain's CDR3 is CASRNPGTASYEQYF. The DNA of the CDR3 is TGTGCCAGCAGAAACCCCGGGACAGCTTCCTACGAGCAGTACTTC.